The T cell receptor beta chain described here comes from a study of human T cells and chemical hapten exposure. Findings of the study overall: There were significantly more large CDR3 similarity clusters among expanded TCRs than among controls. High-frequency TCRs, those above 1 in 1000, stayed the same after DPC sensitization.

Noted time point: patch test 1, 2 weeks after DPC sensitization. This sample's treatment: therapeutic diphenylcyclopropenone sensitization with weekly scalp DPC. Sample donors consisted of patients with alopecia, aged 18 to 70 years, who were suitable for DPC. Unfractionated whole blood was the source of the extracted total RNA. TCRdb passed the RACE reads through MiXCR, listing each CDR3 protein once. Here the sample spans 380,000 or so distinct CDR3 sequences, roughly 5% being singletons. There are 15 residues in the CDR3. V gave up 2 bases and J gave up 2 bases; unmatched junction bases: 4. The germline V gene encodes CDR1 KGHSH and CDR2 LQKENI. This clonotype showed up just a few times. Its antigen remains unidentified.

The chain employs TRBV18 and TRBJ2-3; TRBD1 matches at 7 bases. Sequencing used whole blood, obtained in connection with sensitization to the hapten diphenylcyclopropenone (DPC). The source is a woman between 45 and 65 years old with alopecia areata. Some clones in this sample may be carry-over from other donors' samples. The CDR3 loop reads CASSPLTGVTDTQYF. CDR3 coding DNA: TGTGCCAGCTCACCATTAACAGGGGTCACAGATACGCAGTATTTT.